This T cell receptor (beta chain) was captured in a study of shared clonotypes between healthy human individuals. For the study at large: The study drew on two women and a few men aged 18 to 49 as donors. Notes on the study in general: Only blood was sampled; tissue repertoires likely differ. Clonotypes shared by all four sorted-subset donors had higher generation probabilities than non-shared clonotypes.

Trimming removed 1 base from V and 2 bases from J, with 7 bases in between. This CDR3 comprises 14 residues. Per the germline V gene, CDR1 is ENHRY and CDR2 is SYGVKD. Note on this clone: Antigen: not known.

Using roughly 200 ng DNA, tens of thousands of T cell genomes, the sorted-subset replicate PCRs were run. Repertoires were generated with immunoSEQ multiplex PCR, while TCRdb's copy carries only in-frame clones and drops some. The sample carries over a million clones, about 80% recorded once. The chain joins TRBV10-3 to TRBJ2-3, with D unresolved. The receptor was derived from a man between 18 and 29 years old in good health. Some clones in this sample may be carry-over from other donors' samples. The specimen sequenced was memory CD4+ T cells from PBMCs. The subset denotes: CD45RA-negative fraction. CDR3 DNA sequence: TGTGCCATCAGTGAGTGGCAGTCCACAGATACGCAGTATTTT. Translating it yields CAISEWQSTDTQYF.